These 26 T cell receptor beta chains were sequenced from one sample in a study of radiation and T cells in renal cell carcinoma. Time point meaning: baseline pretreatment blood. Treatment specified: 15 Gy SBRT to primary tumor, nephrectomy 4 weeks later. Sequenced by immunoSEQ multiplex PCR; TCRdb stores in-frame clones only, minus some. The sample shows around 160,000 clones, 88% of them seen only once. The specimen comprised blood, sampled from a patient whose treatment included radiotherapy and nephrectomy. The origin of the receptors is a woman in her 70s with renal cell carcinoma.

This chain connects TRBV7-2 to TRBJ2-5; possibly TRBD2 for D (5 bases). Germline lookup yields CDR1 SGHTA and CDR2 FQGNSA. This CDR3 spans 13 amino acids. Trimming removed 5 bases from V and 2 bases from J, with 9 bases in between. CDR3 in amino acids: CASSQSGQETQYF. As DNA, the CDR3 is TGTGCCAGCAGCCAAAGCGGTCAAGAGACCCAGTACTTC.

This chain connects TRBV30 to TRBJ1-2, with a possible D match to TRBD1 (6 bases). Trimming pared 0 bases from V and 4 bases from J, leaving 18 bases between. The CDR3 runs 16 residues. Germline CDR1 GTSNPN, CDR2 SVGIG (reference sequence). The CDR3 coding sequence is TGTGCCTGGAGTGTAGGGAGTCGGGGGGCGAGCTATGGCTACACCTTC. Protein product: CAWSVGSRGASYGYTF.

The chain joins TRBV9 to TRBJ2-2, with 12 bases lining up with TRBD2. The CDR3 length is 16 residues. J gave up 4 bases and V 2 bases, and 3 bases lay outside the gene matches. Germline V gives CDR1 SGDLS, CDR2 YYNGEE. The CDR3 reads CASSVGLAGSTGELFF. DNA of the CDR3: TGTGCCAGCAGCGTCGGACTAGCGGGGTCCACCGGGGAGCTGTTTTTT.

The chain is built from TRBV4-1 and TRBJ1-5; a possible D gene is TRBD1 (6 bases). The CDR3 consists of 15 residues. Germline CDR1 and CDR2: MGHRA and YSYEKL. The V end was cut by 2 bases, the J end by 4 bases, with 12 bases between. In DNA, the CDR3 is TGCGCCAGCAGCCAAATAGGGGGAGGTAATCAGCCCCAGCATTTT. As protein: CASSQIGGGNQPQHF.

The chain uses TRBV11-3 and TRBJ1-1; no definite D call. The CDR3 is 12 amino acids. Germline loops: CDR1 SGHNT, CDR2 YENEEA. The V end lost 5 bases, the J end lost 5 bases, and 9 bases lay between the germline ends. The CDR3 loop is CASSLPVTEAFF. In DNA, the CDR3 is TGTGCCAGCAGCCTGCCGGTTACTGAAGCTTTCTTT.

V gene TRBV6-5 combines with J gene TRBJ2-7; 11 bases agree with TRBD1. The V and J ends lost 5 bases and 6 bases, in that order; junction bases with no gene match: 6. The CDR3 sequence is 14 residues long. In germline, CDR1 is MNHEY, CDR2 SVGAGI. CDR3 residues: CASSRRDRGFEQYF. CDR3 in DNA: TGTGCCAGCAGTAGGCGGGACAGGGGGTTCGAGCAGTACTTC.

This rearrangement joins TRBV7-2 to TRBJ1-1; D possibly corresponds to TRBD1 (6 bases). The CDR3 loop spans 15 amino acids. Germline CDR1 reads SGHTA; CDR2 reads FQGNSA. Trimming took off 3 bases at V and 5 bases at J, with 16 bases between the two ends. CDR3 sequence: CASSLSVGGGTEAFF. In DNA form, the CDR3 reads TGTGCCAGCAGCTTGTCCGTCGGGGGCGGAACTGAAGCTTTCTTT.

The CDR3 sequence is CASSVEGRAASYEQYF. CDR3 bases: TGTGCCAGCAGCGTAGAGGGCAGGGCAGCGAGCTACGAGCAGTACTTC. The V gene is TRBV9, the J gene TRBJ2-7, with D possibly being TRBD1 (5 bases). V was pared by 0 bases and J by 3 bases, with 16 bases between. This CDR3 has 16 amino acids. The germline gives CDR1 SGDLS, CDR2 YYNGEE.

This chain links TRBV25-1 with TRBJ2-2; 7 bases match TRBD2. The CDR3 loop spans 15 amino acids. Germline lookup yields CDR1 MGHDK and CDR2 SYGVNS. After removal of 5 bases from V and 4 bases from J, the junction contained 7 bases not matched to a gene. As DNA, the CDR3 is TGTGCCAGCAGTCCCCTAACGGGGGGCACCGGGGAGCTGTTTTTT. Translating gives CASSPLTGGTGELFF.

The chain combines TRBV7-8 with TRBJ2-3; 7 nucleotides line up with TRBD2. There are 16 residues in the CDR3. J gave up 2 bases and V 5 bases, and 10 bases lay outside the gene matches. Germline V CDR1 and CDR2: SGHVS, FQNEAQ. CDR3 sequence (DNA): TGTGCCAGCAGCGCCGGATCGGGGGGTGTCACAGATACGCAGTATTTT. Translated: CASSAGSGGVTDTQYF.

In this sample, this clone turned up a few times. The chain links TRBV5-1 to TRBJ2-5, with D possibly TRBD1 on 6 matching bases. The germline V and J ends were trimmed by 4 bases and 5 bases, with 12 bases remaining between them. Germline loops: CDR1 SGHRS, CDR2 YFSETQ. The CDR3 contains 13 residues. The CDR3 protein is CASSATGSETQYF. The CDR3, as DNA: TGCGCCAGCAGCGCCACAGGGTCTGAGACCCAGTACTTC.

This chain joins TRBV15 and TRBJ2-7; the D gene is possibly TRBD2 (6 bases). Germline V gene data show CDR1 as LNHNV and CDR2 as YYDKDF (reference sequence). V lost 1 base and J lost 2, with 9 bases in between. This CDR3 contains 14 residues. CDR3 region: CATSRAGTAYEQYF. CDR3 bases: TGTGCCACCAGCAGAGCGGGGACTGCCTACGAGCAGTACTTC.

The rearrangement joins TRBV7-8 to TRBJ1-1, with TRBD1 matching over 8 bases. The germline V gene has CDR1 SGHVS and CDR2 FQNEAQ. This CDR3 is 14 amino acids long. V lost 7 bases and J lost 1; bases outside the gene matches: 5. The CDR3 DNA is TGTGCCAGCATCCAGGGGGCACAGAACACTGAAGCTTTCTTT. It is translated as CASIQGAQNTEAFF.

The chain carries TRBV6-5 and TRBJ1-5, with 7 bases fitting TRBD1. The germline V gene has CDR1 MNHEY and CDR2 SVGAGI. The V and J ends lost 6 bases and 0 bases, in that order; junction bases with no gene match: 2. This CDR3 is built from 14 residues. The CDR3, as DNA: TGTGCCAGCAGGGGACAGAGTAGCAATCAGCCCCAGCATTTT. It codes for CASRGQSSNQPQHF.

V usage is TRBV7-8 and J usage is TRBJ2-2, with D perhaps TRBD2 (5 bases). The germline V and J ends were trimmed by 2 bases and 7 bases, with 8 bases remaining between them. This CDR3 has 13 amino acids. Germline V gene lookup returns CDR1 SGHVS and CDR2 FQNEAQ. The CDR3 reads CASSLRGNGELFF. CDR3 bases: TGTGCCAGCAGCTTAAGAGGGAACGGGGAGCTGTTTTTT.

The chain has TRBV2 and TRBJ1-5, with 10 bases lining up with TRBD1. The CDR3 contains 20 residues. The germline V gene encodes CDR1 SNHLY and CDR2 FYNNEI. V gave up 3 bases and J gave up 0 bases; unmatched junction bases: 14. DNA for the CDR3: TGTGCCAGCAGTGAGGGTTGGGACAGGGGAATACCAAATAGCAATCAGCCCCAGCATTTT. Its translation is CASSEGWDRGIPNSNQPQHF.

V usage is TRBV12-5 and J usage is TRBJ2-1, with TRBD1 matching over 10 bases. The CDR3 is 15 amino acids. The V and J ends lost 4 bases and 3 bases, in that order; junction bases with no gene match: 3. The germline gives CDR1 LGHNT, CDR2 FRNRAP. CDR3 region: CASGSGQGVYNEQFF. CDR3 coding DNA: TGTGCTAGTGGTTCCGGACAGGGGGTCTACAATGAGCAGTTCTTC. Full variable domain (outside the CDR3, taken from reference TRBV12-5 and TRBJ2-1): DARVTQTPRHKVTEMGQEVTMRCQPILGHNTVFWYRQTMMQGLELLAYFRNRAPLDDSGMPKDRFSAEMPDATLATLKIQPSEPRDSAVYFCASGSGQGVYNEQFFGPGTRLTVL.

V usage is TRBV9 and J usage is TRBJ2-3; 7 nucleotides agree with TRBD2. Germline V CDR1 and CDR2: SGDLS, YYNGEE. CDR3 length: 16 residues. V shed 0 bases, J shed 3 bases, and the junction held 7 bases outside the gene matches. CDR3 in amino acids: CASSVGPRGGTDTQYF. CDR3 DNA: TGTGCCAGCAGCGTAGGTCCCCGGGGAGGGACAGATACGCAGTATTTT. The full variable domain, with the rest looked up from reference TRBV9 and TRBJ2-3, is DSGVTQTPKHLITATGQRVTLRCSPRSGDLSVYWYQQSLDQGLQFLIQYYNGEERAKGNILERFSAQQFPDLHSELNLSSLELGDSALYFCASSVGPRGGTDTQYFGPGTRLTVL.

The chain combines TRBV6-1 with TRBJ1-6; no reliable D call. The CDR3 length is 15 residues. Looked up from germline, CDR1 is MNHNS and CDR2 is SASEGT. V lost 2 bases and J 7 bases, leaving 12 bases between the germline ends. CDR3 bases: TGTGCCAGCAGTGAAAGGGTAGTGGGCAATTCACCCCTCCACTTT. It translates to CASSERVVGNSPLHF.

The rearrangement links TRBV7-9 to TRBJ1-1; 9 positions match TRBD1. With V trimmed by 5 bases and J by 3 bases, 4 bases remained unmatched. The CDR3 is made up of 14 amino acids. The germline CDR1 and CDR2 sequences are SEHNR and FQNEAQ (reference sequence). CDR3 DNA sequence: TGTGCCAGCAGCCACGGACAGGGGTACACTGAAGCTTTCTTT. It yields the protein CASSHGQGYTEAFF.

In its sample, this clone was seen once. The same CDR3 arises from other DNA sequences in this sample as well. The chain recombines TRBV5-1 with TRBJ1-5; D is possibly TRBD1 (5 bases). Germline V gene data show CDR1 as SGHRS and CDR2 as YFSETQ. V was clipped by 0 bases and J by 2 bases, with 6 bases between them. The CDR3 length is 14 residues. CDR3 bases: TGCGCCAGCAGCTTGGAAGGGGGCAATCAGCCCCAGCATTTT. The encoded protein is CASSLEGGNQPQHF. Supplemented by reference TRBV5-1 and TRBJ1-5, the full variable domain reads KAGVTQTPRYLIKTRGQQVTLSCSPISGHRSVSWYQQTPGQGLQFLFEYFSETQRNKGNFPGRFSGRQFSNSRSEMNVSTLELGDSALYLCASSLEGGNQPQHFGDGTRLSIL.

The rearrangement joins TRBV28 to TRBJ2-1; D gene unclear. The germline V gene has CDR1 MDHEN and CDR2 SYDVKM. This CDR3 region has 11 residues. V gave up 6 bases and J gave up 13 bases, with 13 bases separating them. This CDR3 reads CASSQKTPQFF. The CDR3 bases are TGTGCCAGCAGCCAAAAGACCCCCCAGTTCTTC.

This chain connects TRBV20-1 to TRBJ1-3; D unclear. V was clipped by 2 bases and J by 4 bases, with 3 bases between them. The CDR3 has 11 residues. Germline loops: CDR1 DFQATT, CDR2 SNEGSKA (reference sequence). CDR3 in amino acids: CSARKGNTIYF. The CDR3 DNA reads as TGCAGTGCTAGAAAGGGAAACACCATATATTTT.

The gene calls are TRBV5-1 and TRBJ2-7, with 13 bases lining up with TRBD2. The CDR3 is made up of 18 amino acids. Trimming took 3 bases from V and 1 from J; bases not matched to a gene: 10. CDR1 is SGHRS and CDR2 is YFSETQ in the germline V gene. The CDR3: CASSSGLAGYKPSYEQYF. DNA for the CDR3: TGCGCCAGCAGCTCGGGACTAGCGGGGTACAAACCATCCTACGAGCAGTACTTC.

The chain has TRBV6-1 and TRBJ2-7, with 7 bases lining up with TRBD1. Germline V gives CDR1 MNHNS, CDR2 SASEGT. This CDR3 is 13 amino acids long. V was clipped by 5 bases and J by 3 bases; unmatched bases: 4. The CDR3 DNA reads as TGTGCCAGCAGTCAGTCAGGGGGCTACGAGCAGTACTTC. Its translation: CASSQSGGYEQYF.

The DNA of the CDR3 is TGTGCCAGCAGCCCCTCCTGGAGTGGGGGAGAGACCCAGTACTTC. Encoded protein: CASSPSWSGGETQYF. The rearrangement links TRBV7-2 to TRBJ2-5, with D perhaps being TRBD1 or TRBD2 (5 bases each). Germline lookup yields CDR1 SGHTA and CDR2 FQGNSA. This CDR3 contains 15 residues. Trimming cost V 5 bases and J 4 bases, with 17 bases left between them.